The 12 T cell receptor beta chains given below trace back to one sample, sequenced in a study of blood T cells in healthy people across ages. Primed by a sample-barcoded 5' primer and a J-beta primer mix, a second PCR proceeded for roughly 7 to 11 cycles. TCRdb reprocessed the 5' RACE reads via MiXCR and lists one record per CDR3 protein. Here the sample spans 550,000 to 800,000 distinct CDR3 sequences, around a fifth being singletons. The specimen was blood. All receptors come from a man between 65 and 85 years old in good health.

The DNA for the CDR3 is TGTGCCAGCAGTTACTCTGGGCAGGGAAATGTAGCTTTCTTT. This codes for CASSYSGQGNVAFF. The chain combines TRBV6-6 with TRBJ1-1, with a weak D call TRBD1 (5 bases). The CDR3 runs to 14 residues. Germline V gene data show CDR1 as MNHNY and CDR2 as SVGAGI (reference sequence). Trimming removed 0 bases at V and 10 bases at J, with 15 bases between.

The V gene is TRBV2, the J gene TRBJ2-6, with D possibly being TRBD1 (5 bases). Germline V CDR1 and CDR2: SNHLY, FYNNEI. This CDR3 comprises 15 residues. Trimming shortened V by 6 bases and J by 5 bases, and 14 bases separated the two germline ends. DNA for the CDR3: TGTGCCAGCAGAGAGCAGGGCTTTCGGGCCAACGTCCTGACTTTC. This codes for CASREQGFRANVLTF.

This clonotype was seen more than once but under ten times. An end of the junction does not agree with germline; a read error may underlie this. The chain carries TRBV6-5 and TRBJ2-5; D may be TRBD2 (6 bases). In germline, CDR1 is MNHEY, CDR2 SVGAGI. The CDR3 contains 12 residues. The CDR3 protein is CASSRREEAQYF. The CDR3 DNA reads as TGTGCCAGCAGTAGGCGGGAAGAGGCCCAGTACTTC.

In this sample, this clonotype turned up a few times. The chain employs TRBV20-1 and TRBJ2-5, with D hard to call. This CDR3 is 13 amino acids long. Germline CDR1 DFQATT, CDR2 SNEGSKA (reference sequence). V lost 6 bases and J 4 bases, leaving 15 bases between the germline ends. DNA of the CDR3: TGCAGTGCCACGAAAGGGTCCCCAGAGACCCAGTACTTC. Protein: CSATKGSPETQYF.

This chain links TRBV28 with TRBJ1-4, with no clear D. Germline V lookup: CDR1 MDHEN, CDR2 SYDVKM. The V end was cut by 3 bases, the J end by 0 bases, with 5 bases between. The CDR3 is 14 amino acids. The CDR3 coding sequence is TGTGCCAGCAGTTTTCGACCAACTAATGAAAAACTGTTTTTT. It encodes CASSFRPTNEKLFF.

This clonotype showed up just a few times. The junction does not match germline at one end; this may be a read error. The J gene is TRBJ1-2, the V gene TRBV7-2; D unclear. CDR1 is SGHTA and CDR2 is FQGNSA in the germline V gene. The CDR3 covers 15 residues. The CDR3 region is CAGSLVRGKEYGYTF. Here the CDR3 DNA reads TGTGCCGGCAGCTTAGTCAGAGGGAAGGAGTATGGCTACACCTTC.

This clonotype has a handful of counts. V is TRBV20-1 and J is TRBJ2-1; D is possibly TRBD2 (6 bases). The V end lost 0 bases, the J end lost 2 bases, and 11 bases lay between the germline ends. The CDR3 totals 15 residues. Germline V gene sequence: CDR1 DFQATT, CDR2 SNEGSKA (reference sequence). Here the CDR3 DNA reads TGCAGTGCTAGAGATGAGGGGAGGCCCTACAATGAGCAGTTCTTC. The encoded protein is CSARDEGRPYNEQFF.

The table lists this clonotype with a few counts. The chain uses TRBV12-3 or TRBV12-4 and TRBJ2-2; 14 bases map to TRBD2. V lost 6 bases to trimming and J lost 5 bases; unmatched junction nucleotides: 8. CDR3 size: 17 residues. The CDR3 sequence is CASRTSGRALWTGELFF. The CDR3 coding sequence is TGTGCCAGCAGGACTAGCGGGAGGGCCTTATGGACCGGGGAGCTGTTTTTT.

This clonotype was observed at least ten times. V and J are TRBV6-6 and TRBJ2-5; 9 bases align to TRBD1. There are 17 residues in the CDR3. V was clipped by 6 bases and J by 6 bases; unmatched bases: 17. Germline CDR1 and CDR2: MNHNY and SVGAGI (reference sequence). CDR3 nucleotide sequence: TGTGCCAGCAGCCCCCCGGGACAGGGAATGAAGAGGCAGACCCAGTACTTC. Residues: CASSPPGQGMKRQTQYF.

As concerns this clonotype: A much larger clone is a single base away; this may be a read error. CDR3 nucleotide sequence: TGTGCCAGCAGGATGGGTCCGAACACCGGGGTGCTGTTTTTT. Translated, it gives CASRMGPNTGVLFF. The chain carries TRBV27 and TRBJ2-2, with D tentatively TRBD2 (5 bases). Per germline, CDR1 MNHEY and CDR2 SMNVEV (reference sequence). The CDR3 covers 14 residues.

The J gene is TRBJ2-3, the V gene TRBV4-3; D is unclear. The V and J ends lost 0 bases and 4 bases respectively, with 14 bases between them. The germline gives CDR1 LGHNA, CDR2 YSLEER. This CDR3 has 16 residues. The CDR3 sequence: CASSQDPGRKADTQYF. The CDR3 nucleotides are TGCGCCAGCAGCCAAGATCCGGGCAGGAAAGCAGATACGCAGTATTTT.

The V gene is TRBV12-5, the J gene TRBJ2-5; no firm D call. From germline, CDR1 is LGHNT and CDR2 FRNRAP. The CDR3 contains 13 residues. V was trimmed by 3 bases and J by 5 bases, leaving 10 bases between them. CDR3 nucleotides: TGTGCTAGTGGTTTCTCCGGGCGGGAGACCCAGTACTTC. Its translation: CASGFSGRETQYF.